Listed below are T cell receptor beta chains from one sample, sequenced in a study of CD8 T cells in ankylosing spondylitis. Via MiXCR, TCRdb re-called the 5' RACE reads, giving one row per CDR3 protein. The sample carries more than 150,000 distinct CDR3 sequences, 15% to 20% recorded once. The sequencing sample was made of blood, either unsorted or a sorted T cell fraction (not recorded which). The source is a male donor under 30 with ankylosing spondylitis or in good health (not recorded which). CDR3s include the opening cysteine and the closing phenylalanine or tryptophan. D genes are given only for firm matches. Size is stated for part of the rows, as once, few or many counts, or as a class when the clone is expanded.

cdr3_nt cdr3_aa v_call clone_size d_call j_call
TGTGCCAGCAGCTTGGATTCACCCCTCCACTTT CASSLDSPLHF TRBV7-8 many . TRBJ1-6
TGTGCCAGCAGCTTATACCCCTGGCTAGCGGGGACGAACACCGGGGAGCTGTTTTTT CASSLYPWLAGTNTGELFF TRBV7-7 many TRBD2 TRBJ2-2
TGTGCCAGCAGTAGACAGGGGACCTCTACTGGGGCCAACGTCCTGACTTTC CASSRQGTSTGANVLTF TRBV27 many TRBD1 TRBJ2-6
TGTGCCAGCAGTTTTCGCGTGAGCACAGATACGCAGTATTTT CASSFRVSTDTQYF TRBV12-3/TRBV12-4 . . TRBJ2-3
TGCAGTGCTAGAGCCCATTACAATGAGCAGTTCTTC CSARAHYNEQFF TRBV20-1 . . TRBJ2-1
TGTGCCAGCAGGGACGTTCCTTATGGCTACACCTTC CASRDVPYGYTF TRBV6-1 . . TRBJ1-2
TGTGCCAGCAGCTTAAACGGCGCCCTGAACACTGAAGCTTTCTTT CASSLNGALNTEAFF TRBV11-2 many . TRBJ1-1
TGTGCCAGCAGGACGGGACTGAACACTGAAGCTTTCTTT CASRTGLNTEAFF TRBV12-3/TRBV12-4 many . TRBJ1-1
TGTGCCAGCAAAGCAGGGGGAGGCAATCAGCCCCAGCATTTT CASKAGGGNQPQHF TRBV12-3/TRBV12-4 many TRBD1 TRBJ1-5
TGCAGTGCCGTCTCCCAGAGTAACACTGAAGCTTTCTTT CSAVSQSNTEAFF TRBV20-1 . . TRBJ1-1
TGCGCCAGCAGCCAAGGGGTGGGCGGGGACACCGGGGAGCTGTTTTTT CASSQGVGGDTGELFF TRBV4-3 many . TRBJ2-2
TGTGCCAGCAGCCCGGGACAGGGAGGGACTGAAGCTTTCTTT CASSPGQGGTEAFF TRBV27 many TRBD1 TRBJ1-1
TGTGCCAGCAGCTACTACAGGGGGAGTGGCACAGATACGCAGTATTTT CASSYYRGSGTDTQYF TRBV7-9 . TRBD1 TRBJ2-3
TGTGCCAGCGGTCCAAGGAGGTACAATCAGCCCCAGCATTTT CASGPRRYNQPQHF TRBV6-5 many . TRBJ1-5
TGTGCCAGCAGCTTAGTGGTACAGGGGGCGAAAAATGAGCAGTTCTTC CASSLVVQGAKNEQFF TRBV7-6 . TRBD1 TRBJ2-1
TGTGCCAGCAGCCAGCTCCGGGACAGGAATGTCCCCTACGAGCAGTACTTC CASSQLRDRNVPYEQYF TRBV12-3/TRBV12-4 many TRBD1 TRBJ2-7
TGCGCCAGCAGCGCTGGGACTAGCGGGAGACAAGAGACCCAGTACTTC CASSAGTSGRQETQYF TRBV5-1 many TRBD2 TRBJ2-5
TGTGCCAGCAGGCCCGGACTAGCCTCCTACAATGAGCAGTTCTTC CASRPGLASYNEQFF TRBV6-6 many TRBD2 TRBJ2-1
TGTGCCAGCCGGGGGACAGGAGCAATGTTTTTT CASRGTGAMFF TRBV6-1 many TRBD1 TRBJ1-4
TGCGCCAGCAGCTTTAAGACGGGATATGGCTACACCTTC CASSFKTGYGYTF TRBV5-1 many . TRBJ1-2
TGTGCCAGCAGAGAGGGACAGGGCACGGATGGAGCTTTCTTT CASREGQGTDGAFF TRBV6-6 . TRBD1 TRBJ1-1
TGCGCCAGCAGCTTGGCGACCGATAGAGAAGCTTTCTTT CASSLATDREAFF TRBV5-1 many . TRBJ1-1
TGTGCCGCCAGACCGGGACTCGATCAAGAGACCCAGTACTTC CAARPGLDQETQYF TRBV10-3 . . TRBJ2-5
TGCAGTGCTGGGAACACAGGGGGTGCTTTCTTT CSAGNTGGAFF TRBV20-1 many TRBD1 TRBJ1-1
TGTGCCAGCTCAAGATCCGGGACCGACTACGAGCAGTACTTC CASSRSGTDYEQYF TRBV18 few . TRBJ2-7
TGCGCCAGCAGCTTGAACAGGCAGGTGGAAGGTGAGCAGTTCTTC CASSLNRQVEGEQFF TRBV5-1 many . TRBJ2-1
TGTGCCAGCAGTTTACAGGGGTATGGCTACACCTTC CASSLQGYGYTF TRBV27 many . TRBJ1-2
TGCGCCAGCAGCCAAGTCCGGACAGGGGGGAATGAAAAACTGTTTTTT CASSQVRTGGNEKLFF TRBV4-1 many TRBD1 TRBJ1-4
TGCGCCAGCAGCCAAGATTTGGGGCCAGCCCTTAACACTGAAGCTTTCTTT CASSQDLGPALNTEAFF TRBV4-3 . . TRBJ1-1
TGCAGTGCTGGCAGGACTAGCGGGAGGGAGGAGCAGTTCTTC CSAGRTSGREEQFF TRBV20-1 many TRBD2 TRBJ2-1
TGTGCCAGCAGCACTCGGTCAGATTCCTACGAGCAGTACTTC CASSTRSDSYEQYF TRBV4-2 few . TRBJ2-7
TGTGCCATCAGTGGGACTAGCGGGTCCCACTCCTACAATGAGCAGTTCTTC CAISGTSGSHSYNEQFF TRBV10-3 many TRBD2 TRBJ2-1
TGCGCCAGCAGCCAAGGGCTAGCGGGAGGTGACAAGCAGTTCTTC CASSQGLAGGDKQFF TRBV4-3 few TRBD2 TRBJ2-1
TGTGCCAGCAGCTCAGCCCCATACAATGAGCAGTTCTTC CASSSAPYNEQFF TRBV7-8 . . TRBJ2-1
TGTGCCAGCAGCCCCCAAGCGGGAAATCGTGATACGCAGTATTTT CASSPQAGNRDTQYF TRBV7-8 many TRBD2 TRBJ2-3
TGTGCCAGCAGCTTAGCGAAAGGGGATGAGCAGTTCTTC CASSLAKGDEQFF TRBV7-7 . . TRBJ2-1
TGCAGTGCTAGCCCCTACCTGGGAGGGAAGGATGAGCAGTTCTTC CSASPYLGGKDEQFF TRBV20-1 many TRBD2 TRBJ2-1
TGTGCCAGCAGCTTAGTTGTAGATACGCAGTATTTT CASSLVVDTQYF TRBV11-2 many . TRBJ2-3
TGCAGTGCTAGTTTCCTAGCGGGAGTGTCAGATACGCAGTATTTT CSASFLAGVSDTQYF TRBV20-1 many TRBD2 TRBJ2-3
TGTGCCAGCAGGAAGAGACTAGCGGGAGCGAAGAACACCGGGGAGCTGTTTTTT CASRKRLAGAKNTGELFF TRBV12-3/TRBV12-4 . TRBD2 TRBJ2-2
TGTGCCAGCAGCTTGACAGGGGGTGACTACAATGAGCAGTTCTTC CASSLTGGDYNEQFF TRBV9 . TRBD1 TRBJ2-1
TGTGCCAGCACCGGACAACCTACTATGGGGGGATGGGAGACCCAGTACTTC CASTGQPTMGGWETQYF TRBV6-2/TRBV6-3 many . TRBJ2-5
TGTGCCAGCAGTTTCCGGGACAGGCCCCTAGAGCAGTACTTC CASSFRDRPLEQYF TRBV6-5 many TRBD1 TRBJ2-7
TGTGCCAGCCAAGGGGTAGGGTGGAGCGGCTACACCTTC CASQGVGWSGYTF TRBV6-5 many . TRBJ1-2
TGTGCCAGCAGCTTAGTCGGAAATCCCTACGAGCAGTACTTC CASSLVGNPYEQYF TRBV5-6 . . TRBJ2-7
TGTGCCACCCGACCTAGCACGGGACCCCAGTACTTC CATRPSTGPQYF TRBV24-1 many . TRBJ2-5
TGTGCCAGCAGCTTAATTGGGGCAGCGGGAGCCGGGGAGCTGTTTTTT CASSLIGAAGAGELFF TRBV7-9 many TRBD2 TRBJ2-2
TGTGCCAGCAGCCCCTCGAGGGCGTCTGCTGAGCAGTTCTTC CASSPSRASAEQFF TRBV14 many . TRBJ2-1
TGTGCCATCAGTGATGGACAGGGGGCTCAGCCCCAGCATTTT CAISDGQGAQPQHF TRBV10-3 many TRBD1 TRBJ1-5
TGTGCCAGCAGCCCCTCAAACTCCTACGAGCAGTACTTC CASSPSNSYEQYF TRBV7-2 many . TRBJ2-7
TGTGCCAGCAGTGAACAAACGCGGGGGCGGCCAACTAATGAAAAACTGTTTTTT CASSEQTRGRPTNEKLFF TRBV25-1 many . TRBJ1-4
TGCAGTGCTAGCCCAGGGGGCCGGCCCCAGCATTTT CSASPGGRPQHF TRBV20-1 many TRBD1 TRBJ1-5